Listed below are T cell receptor beta chains from one sample, sequenced in a study. Via MiXCR, TCRdb re-called the 5' RACE reads, giving one row per CDR3 protein. This sample carries 50,000 to 80,000 distinct CDR3 sequences, roughly 23% of them seen once, and the ten largest clones take approximately 3%. Sequencing was done on a sample of memory CD4+ T cells sorted from a lymph node. The source is a female donor with breast cancer. Both conserved end residues are part of each CDR3. Fields, in order: J gene, D gene, clone size, V gene, CDR3 DNA, CDR3 protein. The D gene is left open where the match is weak. Size is omitted from some rows. Given values are once, few, many or a class for expanded clones.

TRBJ2-5 - few TRBV7-8 TGTGCCAGCAGCCCTGGGGGCGGGAGTCGGGAGACCCAGTACTTC CASSPGGGSRETQYF
TRBJ2-7 - - TRBV5-1 TGCGCCAGCAGCCCCCGTCCCTCCTACGAGCAGTACTTC CASSPRPSYEQYF
TRBJ2-7 - - TRBV7-2 TGTGCCAGCAGCTTATCCGGCAGGGTGCAGTACTTC CASSLSGRVQYF
TRBJ1-1 - - TRBV20-1 TGCAGTGCCCAGAGTCAGGGCTATGAAGCTTTCTTT CSAQSQGYEAFF
TRBJ2-2 - - TRBV7-2 TGTGCCAGCAGCTTTCAGGGGCGGACCGGGGAGCTGTTTTTT CASSFQGRTGELFF
TRBJ2-3 - - TRBV20-1 TGCAGTGCTAGAGAACTAGGGACAGATACGCAGTATTTT CSARELGTDTQYF
TRBJ2-7 TRBD1 many TRBV4-3 TGCGCCAGCAGCCAAGAGGACAGGGGTATGGACGAGCAGTACTTC CASSQEDRGMDEQYF
TRBJ1-2 - - TRBV6-5 TGTGCCAGCAGTTATATGGGGCCCGAATATGGCTACACCTTC CASSYMGPEYGYTF
TRBJ2-7 - few TRBV5-1 TGCGCCAGCAGCTTGGGTCCGGGGGACTACGAGCAGTACTTC CASSLGPGDYEQYF
TRBJ1-3 - few TRBV20-1 TGCAGTGCTAGAGACTACGACAGGGGAAACACCATATATTTT CSARDYDRGNTIYF
TRBJ1-3 - - TRBV20-1 TGCGGTGCCGCAATAGGGTTTGGAAACACCATATATTTT CGAAIGFGNTIYF
TRBJ2-3 TRBD1 - TRBV7-2 TGTGCCAGCAGCCGGACAGGATGGCGAGATACGCAGTATTTT CASSRTGWRDTQYF
TRBJ2-7 - - TRBV5-1 TGCGCCAGCAGCCTCCTAAGCTCCTACGAGCAGTACTTC CASSLLSSYEQYF
TRBJ2-2 - - TRBV20-1 TGCAGTGCTAGACCGCAGGCCGGGGAGCTGTTTTTT CSARPQAGELFF
TRBJ1-2 TRBD1 few TRBV6-5 TGTGCCAGCAGAGGACAGGGTAATGGCTACACCTTC CASRGQGNGYTF
TRBJ1-1 - few TRBV20-1 TGCAGTGCTAGGCGAGATTGGAACACTGAAGCTTTCTTT CSARRDWNTEAFF
TRBJ1-1 - many TRBV6-6 TGTGCCAGCAGTTACCCCAGCGGACCGAACACTGAAGCTTTCTTT CASSYPSGPNTEAFF
TRBJ2-2 - - TRBV5-1 TGCGCCAGCAGGGCTACTAGCTTCACCGGGGAGCTGTTTTTT CASRATSFTGELFF
TRBJ2-3 TRBD1 few TRBV5-1 TGCGCCAGCCGGTTCGGGGACAGCTACACAGATACGCAGTATTTT CASRFGDSYTDTQYF
TRBJ1-3 - many TRBV20-1 TGCAGTGCCGCGCGTGGTTGGGGGCAGGGAAGTTCGGGAAACACCATATATTTT CSAARGWGQGSSGNTIYF
TRBJ2-1 TRBD2 few TRBV24-1 TGTGCCACCAGCGTACTAGCGGGAGGAGGAGATACGCAGTTCTTC CATSVLAGGGDTQFF
TRBJ1-1 - - TRBV6-5 TGTGCCAGCCGTACCGGGGGAAGCATGAACACTGAAGCTTTCTTT CASRTGGSMNTEAFF
TRBJ2-3 TRBD2 - TRBV5-1 TGCGCCAGCAGCCCTCAGGGCGGCGGGAGTGGCACAGATACGCAGTATTTT CASSPQGGGSGTDTQYF
TRBJ2-1 - few TRBV20-1 TGCAGTGCTGAGGAAACAGTGGGAGATCCCTTC CSAEETVGDPF
TRBJ1-2 TRBD1 - TRBV5-1 TGCGCCAGCAGCTGGGGGGGACAGGGGCAATTAAACGGCTACACCTTC CASSWGGQGQLNGYTF
TRBJ2-7 TRBD2 - TRBV6-2/TRBV6-3 TGTGCCGGCCGCGGGACTAGCGGGAGGTCGGGGTACGAGCAGTACTTC CAGRGTSGRSGYEQYF
TRBJ1-1 - - TRBV7-3 TGTGCCAGCAGCTTAATGGGGGGTGGAGAGACCGAAGCTTTCTTT CASSLMGGGETEAFF
TRBJ2-7 - - TRBV4-3 TGCGCCAGCAGCCAAGATCCTTTGACGCAGGGGCGCTCCTACGAGCAGTACTTC CASSQDPLTQGRSYEQYF
TRBJ1-1 - - TRBV21-1 TGTGCCAGCAGCAAAAAAATTGTAAAGGCAGGGCCCAACACTGAAGCTTTCTTT CASSKKIVKAGPNTEAFF
TRBJ2-7 - - TRBV20-1 TGCAGTGCCGCCCTCCTCCGCGGTCAGCAGTACTTC CSAALLRGQQYF
TRBJ1-6 TRBD1 - TRBV7-2 TGTGCCAGCAGCCGTCGGACAGGGGAAGGTTCACCCCTCCACTTT CASSRRTGEGSPLHF
TRBJ2-3 TRBD1 - TRBV7-3 TGTGCCAGCAGCCGGACAGGAAGCACAGATACGCAGTATTTT CASSRTGSTDTQYF
TRBJ2-1 TRBD2 - TRBV15 TGTGCCACCAGCAGAGGCGGACTAGCGAGGGGTGAGCAGTTCTTC CATSRGGLARGEQFF
TRBJ2-7 - - TRBV28 TGTGCCATCAGCCCGGGACGATCCTACGAGCAGTACTTC CAISPGRSYEQYF
TRBJ2-1 TRBD1 few TRBV6-5 TGTGCCAGCAGCCCCCCGGGACAGGAGGATAATGAGCAGTTCTTC CASSPPGQEDNEQFF
TRBJ2-1 - - TRBV5-1 TGCGCCAGCAGCCTGGGGGGGGGCCCCTACAATGAGCAGTTCTTC CASSLGGGPYNEQFF
TRBJ2-7 - few TRBV20-1 TGCAGTGCTAGAGATCGGTCGGTCAGGGGCCGAGGTCCCGAGCAGTACTTC CSARDRSVRGRGPEQYF
TRBJ2-5 - - TRBV6-1 TGTGCCAGCATTTTTAGGCTTCTAAGTCAAGAGACCCAGTACTTC CASIFRLLSQETQYF
TRBJ2-3 - - TRBV7-8 TGTGCCAGCAGCCTAAGGGACGGTTTCTCAGCAGATACGCAGTATTTT CASSLRDGFSADTQYF
TRBJ1-2 - many TRBV29-1 TGCAGCGTTGTGGAAGGGCCGGCTGATGGCTACACCTTC CSVVEGPADGYTF
TRBJ1-5 - few TRBV7-9 TGTGCCAGCAGCCGGGGGAAGGAGCCCCAGCATTTT CASSRGKEPQHF
TRBJ2-1 TRBD1 few TRBV20-1 TGCAGTGCTAGAGGGACAGGGTACAATGAGCAGTTCTTC CSARGTGYNEQFF
TRBJ1-3 - many TRBV7-9 TGTGCCAGCAGCTTAGCCCCGGACACCATATATTTT CASSLAPDTIYF
TRBJ1-5 - - TRBV5-1 TGCGCCAGCAGCTTGGAAGGGGGGGGCAATCAGCCCCAGCATTTT CASSLEGGGNQPQHF
TRBJ1-2 TRBD1 - TRBV29-1 TGCAGCGTCCACATGAACCGGGACAGGGACGGCTACACCTTC CSVHMNRDRDGYTF